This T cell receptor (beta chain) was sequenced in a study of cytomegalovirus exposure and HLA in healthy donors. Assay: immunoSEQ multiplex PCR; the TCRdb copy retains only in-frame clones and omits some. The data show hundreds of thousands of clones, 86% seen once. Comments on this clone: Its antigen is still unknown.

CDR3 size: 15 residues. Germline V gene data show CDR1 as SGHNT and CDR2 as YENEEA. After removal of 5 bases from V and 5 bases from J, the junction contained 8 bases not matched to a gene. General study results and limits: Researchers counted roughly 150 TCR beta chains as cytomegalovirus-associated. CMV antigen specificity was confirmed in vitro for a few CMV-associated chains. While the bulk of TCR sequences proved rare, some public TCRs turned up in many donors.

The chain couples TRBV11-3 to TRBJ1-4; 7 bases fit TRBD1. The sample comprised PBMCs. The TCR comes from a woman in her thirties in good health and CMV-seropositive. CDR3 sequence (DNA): TGTGCCAGCAGCCCCGGGGGACAGAGGAATGAAAAACTGTTTTTT. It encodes CASSPGGQRNEKLFF.